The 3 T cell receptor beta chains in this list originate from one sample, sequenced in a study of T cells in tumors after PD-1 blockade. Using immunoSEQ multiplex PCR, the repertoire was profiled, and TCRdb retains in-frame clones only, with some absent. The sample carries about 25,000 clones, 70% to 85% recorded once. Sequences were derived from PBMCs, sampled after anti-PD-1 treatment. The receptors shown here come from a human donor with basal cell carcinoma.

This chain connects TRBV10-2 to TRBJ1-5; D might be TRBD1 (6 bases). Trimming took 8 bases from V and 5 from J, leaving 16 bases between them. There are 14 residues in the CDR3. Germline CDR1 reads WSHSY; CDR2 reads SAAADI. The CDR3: CASSRGGGDQPQHF. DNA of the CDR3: TGCGCCAGCTCTCGAGGAGGGGGGGATCAGCCCCAGCATTTT.

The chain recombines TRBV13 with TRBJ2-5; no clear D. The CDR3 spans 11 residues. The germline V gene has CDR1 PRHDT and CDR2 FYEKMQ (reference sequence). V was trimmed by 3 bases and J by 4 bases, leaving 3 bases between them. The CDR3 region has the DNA TGTGCCAGCAGCTTTGGAGAGACCCAGTACTTC. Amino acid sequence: CASSFGETQYF.

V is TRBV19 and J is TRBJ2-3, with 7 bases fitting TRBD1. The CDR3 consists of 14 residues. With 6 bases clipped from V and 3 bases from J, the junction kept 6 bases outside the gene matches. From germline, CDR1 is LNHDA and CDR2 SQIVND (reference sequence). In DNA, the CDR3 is TGTGCCAGTAGGAACAGGGGCAGGACAGATACGCAGTATTTT. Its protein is CASRNRGRTDTQYF.